This T cell receptor beta chain comes out of a study of shared T cell receptors in the human thymus. The table came from immunoSEQ multiplex PCR; TCRdb's copy has only in-frame clones and leaves some out. The sample contains roughly 700,000 clones, 70% to 90% of which appear only once. This clone occurred once. Germline V gene lookup returns CDR1 SGHDT and CDR2 YYEEEE. V was pared by 0 bases and J by 2 bases, with 9 bases between. This CDR3 spans 14 amino acids. This same sample was also taken into another study, of human thymus T cells. From that second work: Immunologically healthy infants in Finland undergoing congenital heart defect surgery were the donors. The source of the thymus tissue was resections taken during corrective heart surgery. Repertoires sampled from thymus and blood appeared biased in V and J gene usage. Related research reported highly overlapping thymic repertoires among unrelated individuals.

Sequenced: thymocytes. This TCR derives from a boy under two years old with a congenital heart defect. The chain uses TRBV5-6 and TRBJ2-7; D unclear. The chain's CDR3 is CASSLERDAYEQYF. The CDR3 bases are TGTGCCAGCAGCTTGGAGCGCGACGCCTACGAGCAGTACTTC. Combining the CDR3 with reference TRBV5-6 and TRBJ2-7 gives the whole variable domain DAGVTQSPTHLIKTRGQQVTLRCSPKSGHDTVSWYQQALGQGPQFIFQYYEEEERQRGNFPDRFSGHQFPNYSSELNVNALLLGDSALYLCASSLERDAYEQYFGPGTRLTVT.